This TCR beta chain emerged from a study of blood T cells in healthy people across ages. At the level of the study: When template switching was applied, about one barcoded beta molecule was captured per two T cells.

A J-beta primer mix and a sample-barcoded 5' primer were used in a second PCR of roughly 6 to 12 cycles. One entry per CDR3 protein results from TCRdb running MiXCR on the 5' RACE reads. The sample includes 1 million to 1.2 million distinct CDR3 sequences, approximately 38% of them seen just once. Trimming pared 5 bases from V and 5 bases from J, leaving 17 bases between. In germline, CDR1 is MRHNA, CDR2 SNTAGT. This CDR3 has 15 residues. About this clonotype: Its antigen is not identified.

Overall study results and limits: Investigators treated diversity estimates from one million T cells as underestimates. Compared with aged donors, long-lived donors showed fewer expanded clones, suggesting selection.

Sequencing was performed on blood. J is TRBJ2-3 and V is TRBV6-4; D uncertain. The TCR originated in a man between 18 and 29 years old in good health. This CDR3 reads CASSPNPLRGDTQYF. The DNA for the CDR3 is TGTGCCAGCAGTCCCAACCCTCTCCGCGGAGATACGCAGTATTTT.